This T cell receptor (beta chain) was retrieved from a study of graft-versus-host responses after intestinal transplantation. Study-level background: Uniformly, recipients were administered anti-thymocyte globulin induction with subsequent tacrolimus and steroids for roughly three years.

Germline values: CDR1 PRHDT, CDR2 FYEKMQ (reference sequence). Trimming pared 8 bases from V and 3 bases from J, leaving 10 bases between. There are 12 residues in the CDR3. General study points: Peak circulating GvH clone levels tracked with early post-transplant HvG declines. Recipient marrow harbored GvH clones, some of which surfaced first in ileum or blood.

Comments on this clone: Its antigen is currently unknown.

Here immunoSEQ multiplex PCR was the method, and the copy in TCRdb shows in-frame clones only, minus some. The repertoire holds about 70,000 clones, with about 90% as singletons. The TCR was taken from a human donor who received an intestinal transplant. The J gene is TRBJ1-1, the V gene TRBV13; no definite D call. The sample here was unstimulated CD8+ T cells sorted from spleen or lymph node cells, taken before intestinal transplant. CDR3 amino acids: CASRRVDTEAFF. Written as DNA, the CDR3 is TGTGCCAGCCGGAGGGTGGACACTGAAGCTTTCTTT. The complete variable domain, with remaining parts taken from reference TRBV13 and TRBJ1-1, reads AAGVIQSPRHLIKEKRETATLKCYPIPRHDTVYWYQQGPGQDPQFLISFYEKMQSDKGSIPDRFSAQQFSDYHSELNMSSLELGDSALYFCASRRVDTEAFFGQGTRLTVV.